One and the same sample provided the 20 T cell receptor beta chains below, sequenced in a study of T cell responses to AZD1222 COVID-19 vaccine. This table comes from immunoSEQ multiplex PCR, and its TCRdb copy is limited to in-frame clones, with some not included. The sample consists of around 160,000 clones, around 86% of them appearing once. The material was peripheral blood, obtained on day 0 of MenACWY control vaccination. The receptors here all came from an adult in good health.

CDR3 sequence reads: CASTTSGPYNEQFF. The CDR3 bases are TGCGCCAGCACGACTAGCGGGCCCTACAATGAGCAGTTCTTC. This sequence joins TRBV10-2 and TRBJ2-1; 10 bases are shared with TRBD2. The CDR3 sequence is 14 residues long. Germline CDR1 reads WSHSY; CDR2 reads SAAADI. The trim removed 7 bases at V and 2 bases at J, leaving 2 bases unmatched.

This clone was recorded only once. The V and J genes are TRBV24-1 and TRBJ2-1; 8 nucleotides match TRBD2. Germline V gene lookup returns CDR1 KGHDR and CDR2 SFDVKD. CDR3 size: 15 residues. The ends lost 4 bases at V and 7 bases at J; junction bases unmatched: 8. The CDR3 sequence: CATSDSRLAINEQFF. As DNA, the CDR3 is TGTGCCACCAGTGACTCTCGACTAGCGATAAATGAGCAGTTCTTC.

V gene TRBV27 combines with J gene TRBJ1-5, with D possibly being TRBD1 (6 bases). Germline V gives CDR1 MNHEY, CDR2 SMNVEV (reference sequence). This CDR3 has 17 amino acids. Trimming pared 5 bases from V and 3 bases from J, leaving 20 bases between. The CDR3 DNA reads TGTGCCAGCAGTGATCTCCCTCGGGGGGCTTTCAATCAGCCCCAGCATTTT. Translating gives CASSDLPRGAFNQPQHF.

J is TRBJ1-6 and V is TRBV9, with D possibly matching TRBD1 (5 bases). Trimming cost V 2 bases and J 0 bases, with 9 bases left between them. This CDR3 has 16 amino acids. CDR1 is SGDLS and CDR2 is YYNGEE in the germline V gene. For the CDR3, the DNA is TGTGCCAGCAGCGTTACCGACAGCTCCTATAATTCACCCCTCCACTTT. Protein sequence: CASSVTDSSYNSPLHF.

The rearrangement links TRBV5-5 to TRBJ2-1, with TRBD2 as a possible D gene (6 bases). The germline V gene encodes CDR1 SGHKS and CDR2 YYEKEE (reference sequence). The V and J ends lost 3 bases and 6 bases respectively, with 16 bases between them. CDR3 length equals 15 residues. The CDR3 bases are TGTGCCAGCAGCTCACCGGGGGTCCTAGGCAATGAGCAGTTCTTC. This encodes CASSSPGVLGNEQFF.

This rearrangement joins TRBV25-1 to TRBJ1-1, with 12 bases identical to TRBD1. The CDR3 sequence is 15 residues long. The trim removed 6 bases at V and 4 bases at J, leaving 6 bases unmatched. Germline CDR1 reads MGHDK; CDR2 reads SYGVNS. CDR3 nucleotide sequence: TGTGCCAGCAGCGGGACAGGGGGCGTCGGCACTGAAGCTTTCTTT. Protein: CASSGTGGVGTEAFF.

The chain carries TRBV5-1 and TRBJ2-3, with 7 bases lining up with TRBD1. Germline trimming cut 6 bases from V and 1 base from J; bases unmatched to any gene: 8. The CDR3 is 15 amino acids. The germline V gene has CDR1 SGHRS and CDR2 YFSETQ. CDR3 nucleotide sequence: TGCGCCAGCACCCGGACAGGATCGGGCACAGATACGCAGTATTTT. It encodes CASTRTGSGTDTQYF.

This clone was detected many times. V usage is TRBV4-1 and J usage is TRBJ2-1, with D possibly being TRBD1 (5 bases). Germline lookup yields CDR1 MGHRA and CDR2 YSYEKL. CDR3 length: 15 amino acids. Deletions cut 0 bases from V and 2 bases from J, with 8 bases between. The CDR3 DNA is TGCGCCAGCAGCCAAGAGGACATCGCCTACAATGAGCAGTTCTTC. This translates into CASSQEDIAYNEQFF.

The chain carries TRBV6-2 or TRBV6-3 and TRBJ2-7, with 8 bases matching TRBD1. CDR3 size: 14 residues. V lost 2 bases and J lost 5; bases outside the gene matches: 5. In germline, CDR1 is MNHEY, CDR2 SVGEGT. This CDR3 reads CASSYPGQENEQYF. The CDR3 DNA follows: TGTGCCAGCAGTTACCCGGGACAGGAGAACGAGCAGTACTTC.

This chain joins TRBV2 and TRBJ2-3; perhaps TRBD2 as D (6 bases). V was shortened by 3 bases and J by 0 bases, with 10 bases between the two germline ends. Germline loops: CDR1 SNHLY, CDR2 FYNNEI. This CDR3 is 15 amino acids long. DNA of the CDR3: TGTGCCAGCAGTGAGTTTAGCGGAAGCACAGATACGCAGTATTTT. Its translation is CASSEFSGSTDTQYF.

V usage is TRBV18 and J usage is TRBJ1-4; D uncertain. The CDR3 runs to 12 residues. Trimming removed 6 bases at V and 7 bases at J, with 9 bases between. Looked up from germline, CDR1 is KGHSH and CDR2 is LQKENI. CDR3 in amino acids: CASSRATEKLFF. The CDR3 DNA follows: TGTGCCAGCTCCCGGGCCACTGAAAAACTGTTTTTT. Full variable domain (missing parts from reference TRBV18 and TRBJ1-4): NAGVMQNPRHLVRRRGQEARLRCSPMKGHSHVYWYRQLPEEGLKFMVYLQKENIIDESGMPKERFSAEFPKEGPSILRIQQVVRGDSAAYFCASSRATEKLFFGSGTQLSVL.

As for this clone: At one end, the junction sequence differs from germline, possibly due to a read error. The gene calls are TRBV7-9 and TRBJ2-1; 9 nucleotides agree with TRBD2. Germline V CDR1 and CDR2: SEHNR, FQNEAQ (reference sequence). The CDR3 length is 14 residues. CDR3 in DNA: TGTCCCAGCAGCTTCGGGCGGGGGGGCGGGGAGCAGTTCTTC. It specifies CPSSFGRGGGEQFF.

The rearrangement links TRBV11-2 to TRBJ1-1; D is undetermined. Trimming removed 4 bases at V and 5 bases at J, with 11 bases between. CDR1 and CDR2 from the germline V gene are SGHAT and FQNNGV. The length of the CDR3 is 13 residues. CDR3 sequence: CASSSEPGTEAFF. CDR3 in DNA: TGTGCCAGCAGCTCGGAGCCGGGGACTGAAGCTTTCTTT.

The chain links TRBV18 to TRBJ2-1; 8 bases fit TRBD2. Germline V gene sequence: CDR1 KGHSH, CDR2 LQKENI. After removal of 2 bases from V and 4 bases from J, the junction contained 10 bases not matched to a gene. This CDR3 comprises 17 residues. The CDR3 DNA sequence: TGTGCCAGCTCACCAGGGGGCTTAGCGGGGCAGTACAATGAGCAGTTCTTC. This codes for CASSPGGLAGQYNEQFF.

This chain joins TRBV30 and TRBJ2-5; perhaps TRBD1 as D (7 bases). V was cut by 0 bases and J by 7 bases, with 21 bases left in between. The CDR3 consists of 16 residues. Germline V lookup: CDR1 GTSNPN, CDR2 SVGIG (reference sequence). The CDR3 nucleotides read TGTGCCTGGAGTGTCCGACAGGGTAATTTGCGGGGGACCCAGTACTTC. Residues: CAWSVRQGNLRGTQYF. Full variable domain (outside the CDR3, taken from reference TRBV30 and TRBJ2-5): SQTIHQWPATLVQPVGSPLSLECTVEGTSNPNLYWYRQAAGRGLQLLFYSVGIGQISSEVPQNLSASRPQDRQFILSSKKLLLSDSGFYLCAWSVRQGNLRGTQYFGPGTRLLVL.

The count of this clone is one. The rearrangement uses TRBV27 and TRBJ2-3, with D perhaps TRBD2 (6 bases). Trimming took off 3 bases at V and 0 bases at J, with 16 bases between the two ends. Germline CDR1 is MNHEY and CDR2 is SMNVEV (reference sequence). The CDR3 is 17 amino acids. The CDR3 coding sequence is TGTGCCAGCAGTTTGATCGGAGGGCGGGGAAGCACAGATACGCAGTATTTT. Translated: CASSLIGGRGSTDTQYF.

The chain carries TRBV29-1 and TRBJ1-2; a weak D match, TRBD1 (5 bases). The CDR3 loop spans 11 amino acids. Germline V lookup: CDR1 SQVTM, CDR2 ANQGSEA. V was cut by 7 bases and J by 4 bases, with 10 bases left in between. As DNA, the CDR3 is TGCAGCGCCGCGGACATCTATGGCTACACCTTC. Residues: CSAADIYGYTF. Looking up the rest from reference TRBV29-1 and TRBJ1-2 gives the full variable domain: SAVISQKPSRDICQRGTSLTIQCQVDSQVTMMFWYRQQPGQSLTLIATANQGSEATYESGFVIDKFPISRPNLTFSTLTVSNMSPEDSSIYLCSAADIYGYTFGSGTRLTVV.

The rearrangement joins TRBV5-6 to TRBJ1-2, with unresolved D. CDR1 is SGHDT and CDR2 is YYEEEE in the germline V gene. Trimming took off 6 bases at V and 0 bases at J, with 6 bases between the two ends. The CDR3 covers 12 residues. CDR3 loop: CASTQTNYGYTF. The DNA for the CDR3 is TGTGCCAGCACACAGACTAACTATGGCTACACCTTC.

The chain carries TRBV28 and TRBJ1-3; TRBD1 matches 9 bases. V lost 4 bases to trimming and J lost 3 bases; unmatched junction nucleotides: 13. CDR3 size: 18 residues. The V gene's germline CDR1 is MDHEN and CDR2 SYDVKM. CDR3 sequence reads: CASSSPGQGALHGNTIYF. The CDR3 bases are TGTGCCAGCAGTTCCCCGGGACAGGGTGCCCTTCATGGAAACACCATATATTTT.

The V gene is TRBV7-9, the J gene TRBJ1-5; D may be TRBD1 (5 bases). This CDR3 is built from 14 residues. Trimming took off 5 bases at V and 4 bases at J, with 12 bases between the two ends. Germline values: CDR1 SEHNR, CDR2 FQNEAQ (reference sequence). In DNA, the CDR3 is TGTGCCAGCAGCCCCGACAGCTTTAATCAGCCCCAGCATTTT. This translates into CASSPDSFNQPQHF.